Listed here is a single TCR beta chain. Gene names and germline refer to mouse. From the germline J gene comes the end of the CDR3, since the read stops 4 residues before it. Sorting of pooled cutaneous lymph node cells was based on CD4, CD8alpha, NKG2D, NKG2ACE and other markers. With V trimmed by 2 bases and J by 2 bases, 2 bases remained unmatched. Germline V gene data show CDR1 as NSHNY and CDR2 as SYGAGN. This CDR3 spans 15 amino acids. The sample is drawn from a study of CD8+ T cells in alopecia areata. RNA extraction and reverse transcription yielded cDNA as sequencing template. Profiled with immunoSEQ multiplex PCR; TCRdb holds only in-frame clones, not every one. The sample is made up of about 270,000 clones, none counted only once.

The rearrangement uses TRBV13-1 and TRBJ2-3; 10 nucleotides line up with TRBD2. The sequence derives from a C3H/HeJ mouse with alopecia areata. The mouse strain carries the MHC haplotype H2-k. The specimen was CD4+ T cells sorted from a lymph node. The CDR3 reads CASSDWGGVAETLYF. CDR3 bases read: TGTGCCAGCAGTGACTGGGGGGGCGTTGCAGAA.